This TCR beta chain was captured in a study of cytomegalovirus exposure and HLA in healthy donors. Sequenced by immunoSEQ multiplex PCR; TCRdb stores in-frame clones only, minus some. The table has a few hundred thousand clones, approximately 88% seen once; the top ten hold over 0.7%. After removal of 0 bases from V and 2 bases from J, the junction contained 3 bases not matched to a gene. This CDR3 is built from 17 residues. From germline, CDR1 is SGHDN and CDR2 FVKESK. The chain is built from TRBV14 and TRBJ2-2, with 10 positions matching TRBD2. The sequence was obtained from a woman between 18 and 29 years old in good health and CMV-seronegative. The specimen sequenced was PBMCs. As DNA, the CDR3 is TGTGCCAGCAGCCAAGAGATACTAGCGGGAAACACCGGGGAGCTGTTTTTT. Translating it yields CASSQEILAGNTGELFF.